The 14 T cell receptor beta chains below all came from one sample that was sequenced in a study of glioma-infiltrating T cells after dendritic cell vaccination. Indicated time point: after dendritic cell vaccination, including at tumor progression/relapse. Data came from immunoSEQ multiplex PCR; TCRdb stores just in-frame clones and leaves some out. The top ten hold just under 9% of the sample, which has tens of thousands of clones, more than 75% seen once. The sequencing here drew on blood, taken after dendritic cell vaccination. All receptors derive from a human donor with glioblastoma.

CDR3 sequence: CASSQDLGGYETQYF. CDR3 DNA: TGCGCCAGCAGCCAAGATCTAGGGGGATACGAGACCCAGTACTTC. The V and J genes are TRBV4-1 and TRBJ2-5; D may be TRBD1 (6 bases). Germline CDR1 MGHRA, CDR2 YSYEKL. This CDR3 contains 15 residues. V lost 0 bases and J 5 bases, leaving 13 bases between the germline ends.

The chain joins TRBV4-3 to TRBJ1-2; D possibly corresponds to TRBD1 (6 bases). V was pared by 1 base and J by 0 bases, with 6 bases between. The CDR3 runs 14 residues. The V gene's germline CDR1 is LGHNA and CDR2 YSLEER. CDR3 region: CASSQGTANYGYTF. CDR3 nucleotides: TGCGCCAGCAGCCAAGGGACAGCTAACTATGGCTACACCTTC.

The chain recombines TRBV7-2 with TRBJ1-3; D perhaps matches TRBD1 (5 bases). The V end lost 4 bases, the J end lost 0 bases, and 7 bases lay between the germline ends. The CDR3 extends over 14 amino acids. Germline lookup yields CDR1 SGHTA and CDR2 FQGNSA. CDR3 amino acids: CASSSQGSGNTIYF. Written as DNA, the CDR3 is TGTGCCAGCAGCTCGCAGGGCTCTGGAAACACCATATATTTT.

V and J are TRBV6-5 and TRBJ1-1, with D perhaps matching TRBD1 (5 bases). CDR3 length: 13 amino acids. Germline CDR1 is MNHEY and CDR2 is SVGAGI. The V and J ends lost 5 bases and 3 bases respectively, with 10 bases between them. This CDR3 reads CASSETRDTEAFF. In nucleotides, the CDR3 is TGTGCCAGCAGTGAAACCAGGGACACTGAAGCTTTCTTT.

This rearrangement joins TRBV5-4 to TRBJ2-7; 13 nucleotides match TRBD2. The V gene end was trimmed by 6 bases and the J gene end by 6 bases; junction bases not matched to a gene: 12. The CDR3 spans 16 residues. Germline V gene data show CDR1 as SGHNT and CDR2 as YYREEE (reference sequence). The CDR3 bases are TGTGCCAGCAACCCGGGACTAGCGGGGTCCCTAGGCGAGCAGTACTTC. It is translated as CASNPGLAGSLGEQYF.

The gene calls are TRBV7-9 and TRBJ2-2; no firm D call. Deletions cut 1 base from V and 4 bases from J, with 7 bases between. CDR1 and CDR2 (germline): SEHNR, FQNEAQ (reference sequence). The CDR3 has 14 amino acids. The CDR3 protein is CASSLGPGTGELFF. The CDR3 DNA is TGTGCCAGCAGCTTAGGGCCAGGCACCGGGGAGCTGTTTTTT.

This rearrangement joins TRBV4-2 to TRBJ2-1; perhaps TRBD1 as D (6 bases). Trimming left V 1 base short and J 5 bases short, with 21 bases between. This CDR3 contains 18 residues. Germline CDR1 reads LGHNA; CDR2 reads YNFKEQ. CDR3 residues: CASSQGGPGTIHHNEQFF. The CDR3 DNA follows: TGTGCCAGCAGCCAAGGGGGTCCCGGGACAATCCATCACAATGAGCAGTTCTTC.

This sequence joins TRBV6-1 and TRBJ2-3; tentative D call: TRBD1 (5 bases). The germline CDR1 and CDR2 sequences are MNHNS and SASEGT. The CDR3 is 15 residues long. Trimming took off 3 bases at V and 5 bases at J, with 15 bases between the two ends. CDR3 residues: CASSDPPPGLDTQYF. The CDR3 region has the DNA TGTGCCAGCAGTGACCCCCCGCCAGGGTTAGATACGCAGTATTTT.

This chain connects TRBV6-5 to TRBJ1-3; D might be TRBD1 (6 bases). The germline V and J ends were trimmed by 7 bases and 1 base, with 14 bases remaining between them. The CDR3 loop spans 15 amino acids. Germline-derived CDR1 and CDR2 are MNHEY and SVGAGI. CDR3 amino acids: CASTRTASSGNTIYF. The CDR3 bases are TGTGCCAGCACCCGGACAGCCTCTTCTGGAAACACCATATATTTT.

This chain joins TRBV6-4 and TRBJ2-5; 7 positions agree with TRBD1. This CDR3 region has 15 residues. Trimming took 5 bases from V and 4 from J; bases not matched to a gene: 10. The germline V gene encodes CDR1 MRHNA and CDR2 SNTAGT. CDR3 sequence: CASSPTGVRGETQYF. The CDR3 DNA sequence: TGTGCCAGCAGTCCTACAGGGGTTCGAGGAGAGACCCAGTACTTC.

The V gene is TRBV18, the J gene TRBJ1-5, with TRBD1 identical over 10 bases. The CDR3 covers 16 residues. J lost 8 bases, V lost 6 bases, and 13 bases had no gene match. CDR1 is KGHSH, CDR2 LQKENI, per germline. The CDR3 loop reads CASSPLTGGPLKPQHF. Here the CDR3 DNA reads TGTGCCAGCTCCCCCTTGACAGGGGGCCCTTTGAAGCCCCAGCATTTT.

The rearrangement links TRBV11-2 to TRBJ2-7, with 7 bases matching TRBD2. The CDR3 is made up of 16 amino acids. V lost 1 base to trimming and J lost 2 bases; unmatched junction nucleotides: 8. Germline assignment: CDR1 SGHAT and CDR2 FQNNGV. DNA of the CDR3: TGTGCCAGCAGCTTAGTACCGGGACTAAATACCTACGAGCAGTACTTC. Translating gives CASSLVPGLNTYEQYF.

The chain is built from TRBV7-2 and TRBJ2-1; D not certain. The CDR3 is 15 residues long. Deletions cut 1 base from V and 0 bases from J, with 7 bases between. In germline, CDR1 is SGHTA, CDR2 FQGNSA. CDR3 region: CASSLVRSSYNEQFF. In DNA form, the CDR3 reads TGTGCCAGCAGCTTAGTCCGGAGCTCCTACAATGAGCAGTTCTTC.

This clone came up once. This rearrangement joins TRBV6-6 to TRBJ2-7, with a weak D call TRBD2 (6 bases). This CDR3 is built from 14 residues. The V end lost 2 bases, the J end lost 1 base, and 9 bases lay between the germline ends. Looked up from germline, CDR1 is MNHNY and CDR2 is SVGAGI (reference sequence). CDR3: CASSYAGSSYEQYF. CDR3 nucleotides: TGTGCCAGCAGTTACGCGGGGTCATCCTACGAGCAGTACTTC.